The 24 T cell receptor beta chains reported below all come from one sample, sequenced in a study of blood T cell repertoires in COVID-19 (dated by TCRdb to 2018 to 2020). The method was the immunoSEQ multiplex PCR assay. This is the immuneACCESS table as TCRdb keeps it, with only in-frame sequences that have V and J called. A part of the clones is gone; compared with another copy, unresolved V genes explain less than half, and the rest is unexplained. The table for this sample lists some 68,000 clones; about 91% of them were counted only once. The ten most abundant clones make up around 7.3% of the sample. The specimen sequenced was peripheral blood. The origin of the receptors is a man in his forties with COVID-19, enrolled during active disease.

The chain combines TRBV6-5 with TRBJ2-3, with 8 bases that match TRBD2. V shed 6 bases, J shed 1 base, and the junction held 6 bases outside the gene matches. Germline V gene sequence: CDR1 MNHEY, CDR2 SVGAGI. This CDR3 is built from 15 residues. In DNA, the CDR3 is TGTGCCAGCAGCGACGGGGGGGCCGGCACAGATACGCAGTATTTT. This encodes CASSDGGAGTDTQYF.

This clone was counted a single time. V and J are TRBV3-1 (or the pseudogene TRBV3-2) and TRBJ2-2; D not certain. The CDR3 is 13 amino acids. V was pared by 3 bases and J by 5 bases, with 7 bases between. Germline CDR1 and CDR2: LGHDT and YNNKEL (reference sequence). CDR3 loop: CASSQSRTGELFF. CDR3 nucleotides: TGTGCCAGCAGCCAGAGTCGGACCGGGGAGCTGTTTTTT.

For the CDR3, the DNA is TGCGCCAGCAGCTTACCTACCGGGACAGGGATTCACGAGCAGTACTTC. Amino acid sequence: CASSLPTGTGIHEQYF. The chain couples TRBV5-1 to TRBJ2-7; 9 bases agree with TRBD1. The CDR3 covers 16 residues. The V segment lost 2 bases and the J segment 5 bases; nucleotides outside the gene matches: 11. Germline CDR1 SGHRS, CDR2 YFSETQ.

J is TRBJ2-7 and V is TRBV7-8; D perhaps matches TRBD1 (5 bases). In germline, CDR1 is SGHVS, CDR2 FQNEAQ. This CDR3 region has 17 residues. V lost 5 bases and J lost 1, with 21 bases in between. The CDR3: CASSPRTRLLNSYEQYF. For the CDR3, the DNA is TGTGCCAGCAGCCCTCGGACACGACTCTTAAATTCCTACGAGCAGTACTTC.

This chain joins TRBV15 and TRBJ2-3; tentatively, D is TRBD1 (5 bases). The CDR3 totals 17 residues. V lost 0 bases to trimming and J lost 0 bases, with 13 bases between them. CDR1 is LNHNV and CDR2 is YYDKDF in the germline V gene (reference sequence). The CDR3, as DNA: TGTGCCACCAGCAGAGATGGGGCGGACCCTAGCACAGATACGCAGTATTTT. This encodes CATSRDGADPSTDTQYF.

The chain uses TRBV30 and TRBJ2-1, with unresolved D. Trimming cost V 6 bases and J 0 bases, with 9 bases left between them. Germline-derived CDR1 and CDR2 are GTSNPN and SVGIG (reference sequence). CDR3 size: 13 residues. For the CDR3, the DNA is TGTGCCTGTAAACTGAGCTCCTACAATGAGCAGTTCTTC. Protein product: CACKLSSYNEQFF.

The chain has TRBV28 and TRBJ2-2, with D perhaps matching TRBD2 (5 bases). This CDR3 has 13 residues. Per the germline V gene, CDR1 is MDHEN and CDR2 is SYDVKM. The V end was cut by 5 bases, the J end by 6 bases, with 10 bases between. The CDR3 region is CASSPTLAGELFF. CDR3 in DNA: TGTGCCAGCAGTCCCACACTAGCCGGGGAGCTGTTTTTT.

This chain joins TRBV19 and TRBJ1-1; D may be TRBD1 (6 bases). This CDR3 is built from 14 residues. Trimming stripped 10 bases from V and 0 bases from J, with 15 bases between. The germline gives CDR1 LNHDA, CDR2 SQIVND (reference sequence). The CDR3 loop reads CATTEQGMNTEAFF. The CDR3 bases are TGTGCCACCACGGAACAGGGCATGAACACTGAAGCTTTCTTT.

This rearrangement joins TRBV11-3 to TRBJ1-1, with D possibly matching TRBD1 (5 bases). V dropped 2 bases and J dropped 3 bases, with 16 bases sitting between them. Germline assignment: CDR1 SGHNT and CDR2 YENEEA. This CDR3 is built from 16 residues. The CDR3 loop is CASSLSSGAGDTEAFF. In DNA, the CDR3 is TGTGCCAGCAGCTTAAGTTCCGGGGCGGGGGACACTGAAGCTTTCTTT.

The rearrangement joins TRBV10-3 to TRBJ1-2, with D uncertain. The CDR3 loop spans 10 amino acids. With 3 bases removed from V and 10 bases from J, the gap between germline ends came to 6 bases. Per germline, CDR1 ENHRY and CDR2 SYGVKD. The CDR3 DNA sequence: TGTGCCATCAGTGAAGAGGTCTACACCTTC. Translated, it gives CAISEEVYTF.

The CDR3, as DNA: TGTGCCAGCAGCCCATATGTCTTTCGGGGACAAGAGACCCAGTACTTC. Amino acid sequence: CASSPYVFRGQETQYF. V gene TRBV9 combines with J gene TRBJ2-5, with D perhaps TRBD2 (5 bases). The CDR3 contains 16 residues. CDR1 is SGDLS, CDR2 YYNGEE, per germline. V gave up 4 bases and J gave up 2 bases, with 18 bases separating them.

V usage is TRBV10-3 and J usage is TRBJ2-1, with TRBD2 identical over 14 bases. Trimming removed 6 bases from V and 9 bases from J; junction bases left unmatched: 4. CDR1 is ENHRY and CDR2 is SYGVKD in the germline V gene. The CDR3 sequence is 14 residues long. CDR3 in DNA: TGTGCCATCAGGACTAGCGGGGGGGGAGGTGAGCAGTTCTTC. Translation: CAIRTSGGGGEQFF.

V gene TRBV19 combines with J gene TRBJ2-7; a possible D gene is TRBD1 (5 bases). Per the germline V gene, CDR1 is LNHDA and CDR2 is SQIVND (reference sequence). The CDR3 loop spans 14 amino acids. V was trimmed by 5 bases and J by 4 bases, leaving 15 bases between them. The CDR3 sequence: CASSFRIGVYEQYF. The CDR3 DNA sequence: TGTGCCAGTAGTTTCCGGATAGGGGTATACGAGCAGTACTTC.

This rearrangement joins TRBV6-4 to TRBJ2-7, with TRBD2 identical over 9 bases. Trimming took 6 bases from V and 6 from J; bases not matched to a gene: 6. Germline values: CDR1 MRHNA, CDR2 SNTAGT. The CDR3 is 13 residues long. CDR3 bases: TGTGCCAGCAGAGCTAGCGGGGCCAGCGAGCAGTACTTC. The encoded protein is CASRASGASEQYF.

The J gene is TRBJ2-5, the V gene TRBV6-5, with D possibly being TRBD2 (5 bases). CDR3 length equals 16 residues. V gave up 0 bases and J gave up 4 bases, with 15 bases separating them. Germline assignment: CDR1 MNHEY and CDR2 SVGAGI. CDR3 nucleotide sequence: TGTGCCAGCAGTTACTCGATTCCCGGGGTGGGAGAGACCCAGTACTTC. It is translated as CASSYSIPGVGETQYF.

V gene TRBV15 combines with J gene TRBJ1-5; D call uncertain. This CDR3 contains 14 residues. Germline CDR1 LNHNV, CDR2 YYDKDF (reference sequence). V was shortened by 0 bases and J by 7 bases, with 10 bases between the two germline ends. CDR3 nucleotide sequence: TGTGCCACCAGCAGAGATAAGAAGCGGCAGCCCCAGCATTTT. Translation: CATSRDKKRQPQHF.

The CDR3 is CASSPRVGGVGAFF. DNA for the CDR3: TGTGCCAGCAGTCCCCGGGTGGGGGGGGTAGGAGCTTTCTTT. V is TRBV27 and J is TRBJ1-1, with D possibly TRBD1 on 5 matching bases. The V and J ends lost 5 bases and 10 bases respectively, with 20 bases between them. Germline V lookup: CDR1 MNHEY, CDR2 SMNVEV (reference sequence). The CDR3 contains 14 residues.

The rearrangement joins TRBV1 to TRBJ2-1; no check of the table's D call, TRBD2, against the DNA was made. TRBV1 is listed as a pseudogene. The CDR3 has 15 amino acids. Written as DNA, the CDR3 is TGCACCAGCAGCCCCACCGGCGGGCAATACAATGAGCAGTTCTTC. It translates to CTSSPTGGQYNEQFF.

This chain links TRBV28 with TRBJ1-6; D is ambiguous. CDR1 and CDR2 (germline): MDHEN, SYDVKM. Deletions cut 4 bases from V and 7 bases from J, with 11 bases between. CDR3 length equals 14 residues. The CDR3 nucleotides are TGTGCCAGCAGTTATGGAGCGGACAATTCACCCCTCCACTTT. Protein sequence: CASSYGADNSPLHF.

The V and J genes are TRBV9 and TRBJ2-1; 11 nucleotides match TRBD1. J gave up 6 bases and V 4 bases, and 9 bases lay outside the gene matches. The CDR3 runs 16 residues. Germline CDR1 and CDR2: SGDLS and YYNGEE. The CDR3 DNA sequence: TGTGCCAGCAGCTCCCCCGGGACAGGGGGGGTCAATGAGCAGTTCTTC. The encoded protein is CASSSPGTGGVNEQFF. The entire variable domain, with the rest obtained from reference TRBV9 and TRBJ2-1, is as follows: DSGVTQTPKHLITATGQRVTLRCSPRSGDLSVYWYQQSLDQGLQFLIQYYNGEERAKGNILERFSAQQFPDLHSELNLSSLELGDSALYFCASSSPGTGGVNEQFFGPGTRLTVL.

This chain links TRBV9 with TRBJ2-7, with TRBD1 identical over 7 bases. The CDR3 contains 13 residues. V was pared by 2 bases and J by 2 bases, with 1 base of the junction left unmatched. Germline CDR1 SGDLS, CDR2 YYNGEE. Here the CDR3 DNA reads TGTGCCAGCAGCGTCGGGACAGCCTACGAGCAGTACTTC. Its protein product is CASSVGTAYEQYF. The full variable domain, its missing parts supplied by reference TRBV9 and TRBJ2-7, is DSGVTQTPKHLITATGQRVTLRCSPRSGDLSVYWYQQSLDQGLQFLIQYYNGEERAKGNILERFSAQQFPDLHSELNLSSLELGDSALYFCASSVGTAYEQYFGPGTRLTVT.

V usage is TRBV27 and J usage is TRBJ2-5; D perhaps matches TRBD2 (5 bases). CDR1 is MNHEY, CDR2 SMNVEV, per germline (reference sequence). V dropped 4 bases and J dropped 2 bases, with 8 bases sitting between them. CDR3 size: 13 residues. This CDR3 is CASSSGVQETQYF. The CDR3 DNA reads TGTGCCAGCAGTTCCGGGGTGCAAGAGACCCAGTACTTC.

The CDR3 protein is CASSPTTGGQNSPLHF. CDR3 bases: TGTGCCAGCAGCCCAACGACAGGGGGCCAGAATTCACCCCTCCACTTT. V usage is TRBV7-6 and J usage is TRBJ1-6; 10 nucleotides line up with TRBD1. Per the germline V gene, CDR1 is SGHVS and CDR2 is FNYEAQ. This CDR3 has 16 amino acids. Germline trimming cut 5 bases from V and 7 bases from J; bases unmatched to any gene: 8.

The gene calls are TRBV28 and TRBJ1-1; D not certain. V was pared by 9 bases and J by 5 bases, with 19 bases between. Germline V gives CDR1 MDHEN, CDR2 SYDVKM. The CDR3 is made up of 14 amino acids. CDR3 bases: TGTGCCAGTACCCCCGGGGAAAAGAAAACTGAAGCTTTCTTT. This translates into CASTPGEKKTEAFF.